One and the same sample provided the 14 T cell receptor beta chains below, sequenced in a study of blood T cell repertoires in COVID-19. Method: immunoSEQ multiplex PCR; TCRdb's copy keeps in-frame clones and lacks some. The profile covers under 300,000 clones, with 87% appearing a single time and roughly 7.8% taken by the ten largest. The sequenced sample was peripheral blood. Receptor source: a man in his sixties who had recovered from COVID-19.

The chain couples TRBV9 to TRBJ2-2, with TRBD1 identical over 10 bases. Germline assignment: CDR1 SGDLS and CDR2 YYNGEE. Trimming took 4 bases from V and 3 from J; bases not matched to a gene: 6. The CDR3 covers 16 residues. The CDR3 DNA reads TGTGCCAGCAGCCCAGGGGGGACAGGGGACACCGGGGAGCTGTTTTTT. This translates into CASSPGGTGDTGELFF.

The chain is built from TRBV28 and TRBJ1-4; TRBD1 aligns across 10 bases. This CDR3 region has 18 residues. Germline V CDR1 and CDR2: MDHEN, SYDVKM. V lost 4 bases, J lost 6 bases, and 14 bases stayed unmatched. The CDR3 DNA follows: TGTGCCAGCAGTTCCCCCGGGACAGGGGAGGGGATAGATGAAAAACTGTTTTTT. Translation gives CASSSPGTGEGIDEKLFF. The entire variable domain, with the rest obtained from reference TRBV28 and TRBJ1-4, is as follows: DVKVTQSSRYLVKRTGEKVFLECVQDMDHENMFWYRQDPGLGLRLIYFSYDVKMKEKGDIPEGYSVSREKKERFSLILESASTNQTSMYLCASSSPGTGEGIDEKLFFGSGTQLSVL.

In its sample, this clone was seen once. This chain joins TRBV6-1 and TRBJ2-5; D may be TRBD2 (5 bases). CDR3 size: 13 residues. Between the trimmed V and J ends, which lost 3 bases and 7 bases, there was a span of 12 bases. Germline-derived CDR1 and CDR2 are MNHNS and SASEGT. The CDR3 reads CASSERGSRTQYF. The CDR3 nucleotides are TGTGCCAGCAGTGAGAGAGGGAGTCGGACCCAGTACTTC.

This chain joins TRBV7-2 and TRBJ2-1; TRBD1 agrees at 8 bases. From germline, CDR1 is SGHTA and CDR2 FQGNSA. This CDR3 has 13 residues. V was pared by 1 base and J by 8 bases, with 1 base of the junction left unmatched. CDR3 sequence: CASSLDRGYEQFF. In DNA, the CDR3 is TGTGCCAGCAGCTTAGACAGGGGGTATGAGCAGTTCTTC.

V gene TRBV28 combines with J gene TRBJ1-4; the D gene is possibly TRBD1 (6 bases). V was pared by 7 bases and J by 3 bases, with 12 bases between. This CDR3 region has 14 residues. CDR1 MDHEN and CDR2 SYDVKM come from the germline V gene. This CDR3 is CASNRQVANEKLFF. The CDR3 coding sequence is TGTGCCAGCAACCGACAGGTGGCTAATGAAAAACTGTTTTTT. The full variable domain, rest sourced from reference TRBV28 and TRBJ1-4, is DVKVTQSSRYLVKRTGEKVFLECVQDMDHENMFWYRQDPGLGLRLIYFSYDVKMKEKGDIPEGYSVSREKKERFSLILESASTNQTSMYLCASNRQVANEKLFFGSGTQLSVL.

The chain carries TRBV19 and TRBJ2-6, with 7 bases matching TRBD1. Germline CDR1 LNHDA, CDR2 SQIVND (reference sequence). The CDR3 loop spans 16 amino acids. J gave up 0 bases and V 5 bases, and 4 bases lay outside the gene matches. The DNA for the CDR3 is TGTGCCAGTAGTTCCGGACAGGCCTCTGGGGCCAACGTCCTGACTTTC. Translation gives CASSSGQASGANVLTF.

This chain connects TRBV5-4 to TRBJ1-2; D not resolved. The germline V gene encodes CDR1 SGHNT and CDR2 YYREEE (reference sequence). The CDR3 has 13 residues. V shed 0 bases and J shed 8 bases, with 11 bases lying between them. The CDR3 DNA reads TGTGCCAGCAGCTTGGACAGCGGATCGGGCTACACCTTC. This sequence encodes CASSLDSGSGYTF.

The rearrangement links TRBV5-1 to TRBJ2-1; possibly TRBD2 for D (6 bases). This CDR3 is 11 amino acids long. Germline V lookup: CDR1 SGHRS, CDR2 YFSETQ. Deletions cut 5 bases from V and 13 bases from J, with 13 bases between. This CDR3 is CASREGTEQFF. The CDR3 DNA sequence: TGCGCCAGCAGGGAGGGGACGGAACAGTTCTTC.

This clone turned up a few times. The genes are TRBV7-9 and TRBJ2-2; 7 bases agree with TRBD1. The ends lost 2 bases at V and 1 base at J; junction bases unmatched: 1. Germline CDR1 is SEHNR and CDR2 is FQNEAQ (reference sequence). This CDR3 has 15 amino acids. The DNA of the CDR3 is TGTGCCAGCAGCTTAAGGACAGGGAACACCGGGGAGCTGTTTTTT. It yields the protein CASSLRTGNTGELFF.

The rearrangement links TRBV5-1 to TRBJ2-3, with D perhaps matching TRBD1 (6 bases). V lost 2 bases to trimming and J lost 1 base, with 11 bases between them. The CDR3 has 15 residues. Germline V lookup: CDR1 SGHRS, CDR2 YFSETQ. In DNA form, the CDR3 reads TGCGCCAGCAGCTTACAGGGTGATGGCACAGATACGCAGTATTTT. This gives the protein CASSLQGDGTDTQYF.

The rearrangement uses TRBV5-6 and TRBJ2-5; 7 bases line up with TRBD1. Trimming took 4 bases from V and 4 from J; bases not matched to a gene: 7. This CDR3 comprises 14 residues. Germline CDR1 and CDR2: SGHDT and YYEEEE. The CDR3 reads CASSLYTGVETQYF. The CDR3 DNA sequence: TGTGCCAGCAGCCTGTACACAGGGGTAGAGACCCAGTACTTC.

This sequence joins TRBV7-9 and TRBJ1-1; D gene ambiguous. Trimming removed 0 bases at V and 4 bases at J, with 9 bases between. The CDR3 is 14 residues long. The germline CDR1 and CDR2 sequences are SEHNR and FQNEAQ (reference sequence). The CDR3, as DNA: TGTGCCAGCAGCTTAGCGATCGGGTCCACTGAAGCTTTCTTT. It translates to CASSLAIGSTEAFF.

The genes are TRBV6-5 and TRBJ2-5; D call uncertain. V lost 6 bases to trimming and J lost 5 bases, with 10 bases between them. Germline lookup yields CDR1 MNHEY and CDR2 SVGAGI. The length of the CDR3 is 12 residues. CDR3: CASSRSGETQYF. The CDR3 coding sequence is TGTGCCAGCAGCCGGAGTGGGGAGACCCAGTACTTC.

CDR3: CASSLRTGGWGNEQFF. The CDR3 coding sequence is TGCGCCAGCAGCTTACGAACGGGGGGCTGGGGAAATGAGCAGTTCTTC. The chain joins TRBV5-1 to TRBJ2-1; a possible D gene is TRBD2 (7 bases). Trimming shortened V by 2 bases and J by 7 bases, and 19 bases separated the two germline ends. This CDR3 is built from 16 residues. Germline V CDR1 and CDR2: SGHRS, YFSETQ.